This T cell receptor (beta chain) is from a study of blood T cells in healthy people across ages. The wider study: Capture by template switching was about one barcoded beta molecule per two T cells. General observations from the study: Older age went with lower TCR beta diversity per million T cells, in a roughly linear way. Investigators viewed diversity estimates from one million T cells as underestimates, the study reported.

The individuals who served as donors were healthy Caucasians living in Russia, aged roughly 6 to 100. The J segment lost 12 bases and the V segment lost 4 bases, leaving 9 bases of the junction unmatched. The CDR3 consists of 15 residues. Per germline, CDR1 KGHDR and CDR2 SFDVKD. A second PCR of roughly 7 to 11 cycles used a sample-barcoded 5' primer and a J-beta primer mix. One entry per CDR3 protein, called by TCRdb with MiXCR from the 5' RACE reads. The profile covers about a million distinct CDR3 sequences, with approximately 50% appearing a single time and about a fifth taken by the ten largest. A note on this clonotype: What it binds is unknown.

Sequenced: blood. V usage is TRBV24-1 and J usage is TRBJ2-1; 12 bases agree with TRBD2. The sequence was obtained from a woman aged 60-75 years in good health. The CDR3 DNA follows: TGTGCCACCAGTGAAACTAGCGGGAGGCACTATGCGCAGTTCTTC. Translating it yields CATSETSGRHYAQFF.